The clone carrying this T cell receptor beta chain was seen only a few times. The antigen is not known. The study sequenced TCR beta in blood CD8+ and CD4+ T cells. Patients having Susac syndrome satisfied recently defined diagnostic criteria for definite or probable disease. Reverse transcription of roughly 0.5 to 1 ug RNA used random hexamers. Multiplex immunoSEQ PCR targeted 54 Vbeta and 13 Jbeta TCR beta segments. TCRdb redid the calling of the immunoSEQ multiplex PCR reads with MiXCR, one entry per CDR3 protein. The table lists about 190,000 distinct CDR3 sequences, 95% of them singletons. This sample is drawn from a study of CD8 T cells in Susac syndrome. General study results and limits: It was acknowledged in the study that its TCR sequencing and HLA analysis involved a relatively small number of individuals.

Germline lookup yields CDR1 MNHEY and CDR2 SVGAGI. Trimming left V 6 bases short and J 4 bases short, with 13 bases between. The CDR3 extends over 13 amino acids. Sequencing input: CD8+ T cells from PBMCs. The rearrangement links TRBV6-5 to TRBJ2-7; the D is unclear. The sequence came from a human donor with Susac syndrome. The DNA of the CDR3 is TGTGCCAGCAGCCCCGGAGCCGCTTACGAGCAGTACTTC. Translating it yields CASSPGAAYEQYF.